One sample yielded the 12 T cell receptor beta chains listed below, sequenced in a study of shared clonotypes between healthy human individuals. Some clones are missing from TCRdb's copy, which holds only in-frame ones; the method was immunoSEQ multiplex PCR. The sample has about 680,000 clones; approximately 75% are singletons. Sequencing used memory CD4+ T cells sorted from blood. The subset was: CD45RA-negative fraction. Source of these receptors: a woman aged 25-40 years in good health.

The chain combines TRBV6-1 with TRBJ1-5; unclear D gene. Between the trimmed V and J ends, which lost 7 bases and 2 bases, there was a span of 9 bases. The CDR3 length is 13 residues. CDR1 MNHNS and CDR2 SASEGT come from the germline V gene. The CDR3 sequence is CASTLQGNQPQHF. The CDR3 nucleotides are TGTGCCAGCACCCTTCAGGGCAATCAGCCCCAGCATTTT.

V and J are TRBV7-2 and TRBJ2-1; D might be TRBD2 (5 bases). This CDR3 spans 13 amino acids. The V gene lost 5 bases and the J gene lost 7 bases, with 12 bases spanning the gap. CDR1 and CDR2 from the germline V gene are SGHTA and FQGNSA. The CDR3 DNA sequence: TGTGCCAGCAGCACGGGGTTCCGTAATGAGCAGTTCTTC. This translates into CASSTGFRNEQFF. The full variable domain, with the rest looked up from reference TRBV7-2 and TRBJ2-1, is GAGVSQSPSNKVTEKGKDVELRCDPISGHTALYWYRQSLGQGLEFLIYFQGNSAPDKSGLPSDRFSAERTGGSVSTLTIQRTQQEDSAVYLCASSTGFRNEQFFGPGTRLTVL.

The J gene is TRBJ2-7, the V gene TRBV21-1. TRBV21-1 is classified as a pseudogene. The CDR3 runs to 15 residues. This CDR3 is CASSANLVSDYEQYF. The CDR3 DNA is TGTGCCAGCAGCGCAAATTTAGTCAGTGATTACGAGCAGTACTTC.

In DNA, the CDR3 is TGCGCCAGCAGCTCGAGACCCCAAGAGACCCAGTACTTC. This translates into CASSSRPQETQYF. The chain couples TRBV4-1 to TRBJ2-5; D uncertain. CDR3 length: 13 amino acids. Germline CDR1 is MGHRA and CDR2 is YSYEKL. V dropped 5 bases and J dropped 1 base, with 8 bases sitting between them.

This clone was counted ten times or more. The J gene is TRBJ2-7, the V gene TRBV28; no clear D. Germline V gives CDR1 MDHEN, CDR2 SYDVKM. The CDR3 is made up of 11 amino acids. Deletions cut 11 bases from V and 3 bases from J, with 11 bases between. The CDR3 reads CAETPGYEQYF. The CDR3 bases are TGTGCCGAAACTCCCGGCTACGAGCAGTACTTC. Supplemented by reference TRBV28 and TRBJ2-7, the full variable domain reads DVKVTQSSRYLVKRTGEKVFLECVQDMDHENMFWYRQDPGLGLRLIYFSYDVKMKEKGDIPEGYSVSREKKERFSLILESASTNQTSMYLCAETPGYEQYFGPGTRLTVT.

This clone was picked up one time. J is TRBJ2-2 and V is TRBV6-5; either TRBD1 or TRBD2 may supply D (5 bases each). Trimming took off 6 bases at V and 4 bases at J, with 12 bases between the two ends. The length of the CDR3 is 14 residues. Germline V CDR1 and CDR2: MNHEY, SVGAGI. The chain's CDR3 is CASRAIGGTGELFF. The CDR3 coding sequence is TGTGCCAGCAGGGCGATTGGGGGCACCGGGGAGCTGTTTTTT.

The genes are TRBV6-5 and TRBJ1-2, with D maybe TRBD1 (6 bases). Germline lookup yields CDR1 MNHEY and CDR2 SVGAGI. The length of the CDR3 is 14 residues. Trimming pared 4 bases from V and 4 bases from J, leaving 13 bases between. The CDR3 loop reads CASSLRQDSYGYTF. The CDR3, as DNA: TGTGCCAGCAGTTTAAGACAGGATTCCTATGGCTACACCTTC.

This clone showed up many times. The chain combines TRBV18 with TRBJ2-3; TRBD2 matches 15 bases. Losses at the gene ends were 2 bases for V and 7 bases for J; bases not matched to a gene: 4. The CDR3 loop spans 16 amino acids. The germline V gene encodes CDR1 KGHSH and CDR2 LQKENI. This CDR3 reads CASSPAGTSGRYTQYF. For the CDR3, the DNA is TGTGCCAGCTCACCAGCCGGGACTAGCGGGAGGTATACGCAGTATTTT.

V and J are TRBV5-6 and TRBJ2-6; D uncertain. The CDR3 spans 14 residues. V lost 7 bases and J 0 bases, leaving 8 bases between the germline ends. From germline, CDR1 is SGHDT and CDR2 YYEEEE. The CDR3 sequence is CASLNFSGANVLTF. CDR3 nucleotide sequence: TGTGCCAGCCTCAACTTCTCTGGGGCCAACGTCCTGACTTTC.

The chain employs TRBV28 and TRBJ2-1; D might be TRBD1 (6 bases). V lost 4 bases to trimming and J lost 1 base, with 14 bases between them. Germline V gene data show CDR1 as MDHEN and CDR2 as SYDVKM. This CDR3 comprises 16 residues. CDR3 loop: CASSYREIESYNEQFF. The CDR3 coding sequence is TGTGCCAGCAGTTACAGGGAAATAGAGTCCTACAATGAGCAGTTCTTC.

This clone is a singleton in its sample. Other DNA sequences of this sample code for an identical CDR3. V gene TRBV5-1 combines with J gene TRBJ2-2; D ambiguous. The CDR3 is 13 residues long. CDR1 is SGHRS, CDR2 YFSETQ, per germline. Trimming took 2 bases from V and 2 from J, leaving 4 bases between them. CDR3 residues: CASSLANTGELFF. CDR3 nucleotides: TGCGCCAGCAGCTTAGCAAACACCGGGGAGCTGTTTTTT.

The J gene is TRBJ1-2, the V gene TRBV7-8; no reliable D call. The CDR3 is made up of 16 amino acids. The germline V gene encodes CDR1 SGHVS and CDR2 FQNEAQ. Trimming cost V 1 base and J 0 bases, with 12 bases left between them. The CDR3 sequence is CASSLVFQESNYGYTF. The CDR3 DNA sequence: TGTGCCAGCAGCTTAGTATTTCAGGAATCTAACTATGGCTACACCTTC. The full variable domain, rest sourced from reference TRBV7-8 and TRBJ1-2, is GAGVSQSPRYKVAKRGQDVALRCDPISGHVSLFWYQQALGQGPEFLTYFQNEAQLDKSGLPSDRFFAERPEGSVSTLKIQRTQQEDSAVYLCASSLVFQESNYGYTFGSGTRLTVV.